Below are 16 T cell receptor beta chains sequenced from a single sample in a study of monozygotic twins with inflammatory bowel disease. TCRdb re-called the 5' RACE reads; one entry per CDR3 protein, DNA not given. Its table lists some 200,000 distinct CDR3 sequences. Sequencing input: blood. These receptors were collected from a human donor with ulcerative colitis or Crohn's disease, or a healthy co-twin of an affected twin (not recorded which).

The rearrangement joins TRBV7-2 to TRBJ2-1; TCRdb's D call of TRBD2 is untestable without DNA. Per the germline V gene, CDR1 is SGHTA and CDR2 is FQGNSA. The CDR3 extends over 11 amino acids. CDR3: CASSGLVEQFF.

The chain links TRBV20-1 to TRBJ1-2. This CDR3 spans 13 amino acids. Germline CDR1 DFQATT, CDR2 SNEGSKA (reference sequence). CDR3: CSAREGRSGGYTF.

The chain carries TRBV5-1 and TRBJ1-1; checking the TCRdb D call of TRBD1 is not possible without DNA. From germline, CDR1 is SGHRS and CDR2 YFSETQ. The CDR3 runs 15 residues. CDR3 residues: CASSLGTGWDTEAFF.

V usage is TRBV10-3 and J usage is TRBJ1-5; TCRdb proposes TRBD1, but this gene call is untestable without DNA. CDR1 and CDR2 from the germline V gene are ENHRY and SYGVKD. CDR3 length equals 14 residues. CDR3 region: CAISDLQGNQPQHF.

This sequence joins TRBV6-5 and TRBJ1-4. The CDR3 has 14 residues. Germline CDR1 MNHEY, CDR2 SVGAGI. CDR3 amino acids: CASSSSGTAPGLFF.

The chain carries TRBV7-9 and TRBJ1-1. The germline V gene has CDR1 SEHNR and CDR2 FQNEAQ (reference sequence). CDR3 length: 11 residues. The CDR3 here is CASSPLAEAFF.

This chain's CDR3 is CASTQSQAATDTQYF. The rearrangement links TRBV5-5 to TRBJ2-3. This CDR3 is built from 15 residues. Per the germline V gene, CDR1 is SGHKS and CDR2 is YYEKEE (reference sequence).

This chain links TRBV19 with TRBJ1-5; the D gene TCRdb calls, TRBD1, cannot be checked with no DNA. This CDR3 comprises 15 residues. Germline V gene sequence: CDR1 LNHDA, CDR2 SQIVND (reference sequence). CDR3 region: CASSPGDRGYQPQHF.

The CDR3: CASSQRSTRRDAKNIQYF. This chain connects TRBV4-1 to TRBJ2-4; TCRdb calls TRBD2, which cannot be checked without DNA. The CDR3 extends over 18 amino acids. Germline CDR1 and CDR2: MGHRA and YSYEKL.

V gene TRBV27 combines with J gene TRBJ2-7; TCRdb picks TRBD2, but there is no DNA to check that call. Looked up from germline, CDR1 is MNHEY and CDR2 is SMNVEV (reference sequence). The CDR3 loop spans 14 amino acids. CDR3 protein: CASSLGPLAHEQYF.

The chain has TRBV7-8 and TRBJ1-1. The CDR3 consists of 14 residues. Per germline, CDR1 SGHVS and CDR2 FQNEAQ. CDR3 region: CASSWASEVAEAFF.

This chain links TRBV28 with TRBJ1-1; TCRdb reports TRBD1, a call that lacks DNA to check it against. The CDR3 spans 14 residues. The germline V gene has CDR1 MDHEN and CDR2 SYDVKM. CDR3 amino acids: CASSSEGGGVEAFF. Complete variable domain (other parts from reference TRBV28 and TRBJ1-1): DVKVTQSSRYLVKRTGEKVFLECVQDMDHENMFWYRQDPGLGLRLIYFSYDVKMKEKGDIPEGYSVSREKKERFSLILESASTNQTSMYLCASSSEGGGVEAFFGQGTRLTVV.

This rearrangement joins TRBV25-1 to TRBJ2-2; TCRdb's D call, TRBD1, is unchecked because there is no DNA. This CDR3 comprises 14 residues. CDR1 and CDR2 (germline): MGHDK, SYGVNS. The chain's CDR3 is CASSGTGNTGELFF.

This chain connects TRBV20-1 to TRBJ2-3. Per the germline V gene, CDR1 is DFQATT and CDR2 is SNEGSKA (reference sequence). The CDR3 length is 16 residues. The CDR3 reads CSALPVLGSSTDTQYF.

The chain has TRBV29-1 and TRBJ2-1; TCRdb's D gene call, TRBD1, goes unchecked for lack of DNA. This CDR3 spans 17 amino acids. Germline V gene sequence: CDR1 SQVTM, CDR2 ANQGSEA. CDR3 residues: CSVVGGGPISSYNEQFF.

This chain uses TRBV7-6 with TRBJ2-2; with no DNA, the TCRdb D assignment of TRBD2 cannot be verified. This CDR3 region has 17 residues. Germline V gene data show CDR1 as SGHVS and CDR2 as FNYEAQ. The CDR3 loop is CASRPSWGGSITGELFF.